This note documents a single T cell receptor (beta chain) sequence. Its antigen is unknown. Making the TCR beta cDNA relied on 5'RACE template switching with UMIs. From its re-call of the 5' RACE reads, TCRdb lists each CDR3 protein once, without DNA. Recorded for this sample: hundreds of thousands of distinct CDR3 sequences. The data were taken from a study of T cells expressing NK-cell markers. On the study more broadly: There were seven HCMV-seropositive donors and one seronegative donor among the eight sequenced.

The germline V gene encodes CDR1 DFQATT and CDR2 SNEGSKA (reference sequence). The CDR3 is 14 residues long. Broader study findings: These clonotypes, the leaders elsewhere, also led the CD3+CD56-NKG2C+ fraction in four donors.

This TCR was sampled from a woman aged 18 to 75 in good health. What was sequenced was blood T cells: a sorted CD56 or NKG2C T cell subset, CD4+ or CD8+ T cells, or bulk PBMC T cells (not recorded which). This chain connects TRBV20-1 to TRBJ2-3; TCRdb picks TRBD2, but there is no DNA to check that call. The CDR3 spells CSARVAGAQDTQYF.